This TCR beta chain was captured in a study of blood T cell repertoires in COVID-19. Study information: Specimens from acute and convalescent COVID-19 originated in the United States, Italy and Spain.

Germline V gives CDR1 LNHNV, CDR2 YYDKDF (reference sequence). The CDR3 loop spans 15 amino acids. V was clipped by 3 bases and J by 0 bases; unmatched bases: 4. The table came from immunoSEQ multiplex PCR; TCRdb's copy has only in-frame clones and leaves some out. The sample holds hundreds of thousands of clones; roughly 80% are singletons and the top ten take around 9.3%. The chain joins TRBV15 to TRBJ1-1; 7 nucleotides align to TRBD1. The TCR was taken from a woman of 80 years or more with acute or convalescent COVID-19. Sequenced input: peripheral blood. CDR3 sequence (DNA): TGTGCCACCAGCAGCCCCACAGGGGTGAACACTGAAGCTTTCTTT. Translating it yields CATSSPTGVNTEAFF.